The 13 T cell receptor beta chains below come from one sample, sequenced in a study of T-cell reconstitution after alpha-beta-depleted transplantation in children. Construction of the TCRbeta library involved unique molecular identifiers. Via MiXCR, TCRdb re-called the PCR reads, giving one row per CDR3 protein. Found here are approximately 290,000 distinct CDR3 sequences, approximately 10% of them singletons; the top ten hold roughly a quarter. This sample comprised peripheral blood, obtained 180 days after TCRalphabeta/CD19-depleted stem cell transplant. The receptor source for this set is a male patient under 10 years old who had a stem cell transplant for chronic granulomatous disease, so the T cells may come from the graft donor.

This clonotype was seen repeatedly, ten times or more. The J gene is TRBJ2-5, the V gene TRBV7-6; TRBD1 matches at 7 bases. V dropped 4 bases and J dropped 1; count of bases not matched to a gene: 3. Looked up from germline, CDR1 is SGHVS and CDR2 is FNYEAQ. The CDR3 is 14 amino acids. CDR3 region: CASSSTGLQETQYF. CDR3 DNA sequence: TGTGCCAGCAGCTCGACAGGGCTCCAAGAGACCCAGTACTTC.

This clonotype was seen at least ten times. The gene calls are TRBV7-3 and TRBJ2-7; D possibly corresponds to TRBD1 (5 bases). The CDR3 has 15 amino acids. V was pared by 3 bases and J by 2 bases, with 14 bases between. The V gene's germline CDR1 is SGHTA and CDR2 FQGTGA. CDR3 amino acids: CASSFGPTGTYEQYF. DNA of the CDR3: TGTGCCAGCAGCTTTGGCCCCACAGGTACCTACGAGCAGTACTTC.

This clonotype was seen many times. The chain combines TRBV14 with TRBJ2-2, with 8 bases aligning to TRBD1. The V segment lost 4 bases and the J segment 5 bases; nucleotides outside the gene matches: 12. This CDR3 is 17 amino acids long. The V gene's germline CDR1 is SGHDN and CDR2 FVKESK. The CDR3 here is CASSPTWTGLSTGELFF. The CDR3 DNA reads as TGTGCCAGCAGCCCTACCTGGACAGGGCTGAGTACCGGGGAGCTGTTTTTT.

This clonotype came up many times. The gene calls are TRBV12-3 or TRBV12-4 and TRBJ2-6; no firm D call. This CDR3 has 13 residues. Trimming removed 2 bases at V and 12 bases at J, with 11 bases between. CDR3 loop: CASSLLPNVVLTF. The CDR3 nucleotides are TGTGCCAGCAGTTTACTCCCCAATGTCGTCCTGACTTTC.

In its sample, this clonotype was seen many times. The genes are TRBV7-2 and TRBJ2-1, with D possibly called TRBD1 or TRBD2 (5 bases each). Per the germline V gene, CDR1 is SGHTA and CDR2 is FQGNSA. This CDR3 spans 15 amino acids. V was trimmed by 5 bases and J by 2 bases, leaving 13 bases between them. CDR3 bases: TGTGCCAGCAGCCCGGGACCCAACCCCTACAATGAGCAGTTCTTC. It codes for CASSPGPNPYNEQFF.

At least ten counts were recorded for this clonotype. V gene TRBV15 combines with J gene TRBJ2-3; 7 positions agree with TRBD2. Germline values: CDR1 LNHNV, CDR2 YYDKDF (reference sequence). This CDR3 contains 14 residues. DNA for the CDR3: TGTGTGACCACAGAAACTAGCGACACAGATACGCAGTATTTT. Translated, it gives CVTTETSDTDTQYF.

At least ten counts were recorded for this clonotype. This rearrangement joins TRBV5-5 to TRBJ2-1; 10 bases map to TRBD2. V lost 4 bases and J lost 11; bases outside the gene matches: 15. CDR1 and CDR2 from the germline V gene are SGHKS and YYEKEE (reference sequence). The CDR3 sequence is 16 residues long. CDR3 in DNA: TGTGCCAGCAGCCCGTCGTCCCCTAGCGGGAGTTCCAAGCAGTTCTTC. Amino acid sequence: CASSPSSPSGSSKQFF.

Many counts were recorded for this clonotype. The chain combines TRBV6-2 or TRBV6-3 with TRBJ2-7, with D perhaps matching TRBD2 (5 bases). Germline values: CDR1 MNHEY, CDR2 SVGEGT. The V and J ends lost 6 bases and 1 base respectively, with 10 bases between them. The CDR3 length is 13 residues. CDR3 loop: CASRPTISYEQYF. The CDR3, as DNA: TGTGCCAGCAGACCGACTATATCCTACGAGCAGTACTTC.

This clonotype was counted many times. The chain is built from TRBV10-3 and TRBJ2-3; no clear D gene. Germline values: CDR1 ENHRY, CDR2 SYGVKD. Between the trimmed V and J ends, which lost 5 bases and 6 bases, there was a span of 12 bases. This CDR3 is built from 13 residues. Here the CDR3 reads CAISLETSDTQYF. DNA of the CDR3: TGTGCCATCAGTCTAGAAACCTCGGATACGCAGTATTTT.

This clonotype was picked up many times. The J gene is TRBJ1-1, the V gene TRBV28, with 11 bases fitting TRBD1. J lost 10 bases, V lost 4 bases, and 2 bases had no gene match. Germline values: CDR1 MDHEN, CDR2 SYDVKM. CDR3 size: 12 residues. In DNA form, the CDR3 reads TGTGCCAGCAGTTGGGGACAGGGGGGAGCTTTCTTT. Its translation: CASSWGQGGAFF. The full variable domain, with the rest looked up from reference TRBV28 and TRBJ1-1, is DVKVTQSSRYLVKRTGEKVFLECVQDMDHENMFWYRQDPGLGLRLIYFSYDVKMKEKGDIPEGYSVSREKKERFSLILESASTNQTSMYLCASSWGQGGAFFGQGTRLTVV.

This clonotype was picked up many times. The chain links TRBV5-5 to TRBJ2-1, with D possibly called TRBD1 or TRBD2 (5 bases each). CDR3 length equals 15 residues. V was cut by 5 bases and J by 4 bases, with 16 bases left in between. CDR1 and CDR2 (germline): SGHKS, YYEKEE (reference sequence). CDR3 nucleotides: TGTGCCAGCAGGATACTAGTGGGGGAGTACAATGAGCAGTTCTTC. Encoded protein: CASRILVGEYNEQFF.

The sample holds many counts of this clonotype. The rearrangement uses TRBV28 and TRBJ2-3, with no clear D. The CDR3 extends over 12 amino acids. Deletions cut 3 bases from V and 4 bases from J, with 5 bases between. Germline V gene data show CDR1 as MDHEN and CDR2 as SYDVKM. The CDR3 loop reads CASSFIPDTQYF. The CDR3 nucleotides read TGTGCCAGCAGTTTTATTCCAGATACGCAGTATTTT.

This clonotype has at least ten counts. Sequence at one end of the junction differs from germline and may be a read error. The V gene is TRBV7-7, the J gene TRBJ2-2, with 8 positions matching TRBD1. This CDR3 has 16 amino acids. Germline V CDR1 and CDR2: SSHAT, FNYEAQ (reference sequence). CDR3 DNA: TGTGCTAGCAGCCCAGGACAGGGTTATTTCGCCGGGGAGCTGTTTTTT. This sequence encodes CASSPGQGYFAGELFF.